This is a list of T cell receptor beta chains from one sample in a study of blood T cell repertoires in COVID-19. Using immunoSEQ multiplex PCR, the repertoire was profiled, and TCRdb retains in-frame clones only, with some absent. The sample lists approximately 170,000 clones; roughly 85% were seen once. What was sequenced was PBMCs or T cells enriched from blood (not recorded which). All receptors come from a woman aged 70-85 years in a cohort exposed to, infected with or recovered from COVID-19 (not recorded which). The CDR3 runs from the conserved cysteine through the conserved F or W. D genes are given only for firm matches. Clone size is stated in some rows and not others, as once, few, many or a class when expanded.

cdr3_nt: TGCGCCAGCAGTCGGGACAGTGTCAGTGAGCAGTTCTTC; cdr3_aa: CASSRDSVSEQFF; cdr3_length: 13; d_call: TRBD1; clone_size: NA; v_call: TRBV10-1; j_call: TRBJ2-1
cdr3_nt: TGTGCCAGTAGCCCCCGGGGTCGACAGGGGCTGAGTCAGCCCCAGCATTTT; cdr3_aa: CASSPRGRQGLSQPQHF; cdr3_length: 17; d_call: TRBD1; clone_size: NA; v_call: TRBV19; j_call: TRBJ1-5
cdr3_nt: TGTGCCAGCAGCCGTTTGGGCAGGCCGAACACCGGGGAGCTGTTTTTT; cdr3_aa: CASSRLGRPNTGELFF; cdr3_length: 16; d_call: NA; clone_size: once; v_call: TRBV7-2; j_call: TRBJ2-2
cdr3_nt: TGTGCCAGCACCCCCTACCCGAACACTGAAGCTTTCTTT; cdr3_aa: CASTPYPNTEAFF; cdr3_length: 13; d_call: NA; clone_size: NA; v_call: TRBV28; j_call: TRBJ1-1
cdr3_nt: TGTGCCAGCAGTTACGGACTAGCGGGAGCCCACGAGCAGTACTTC; cdr3_aa: CASSYGLAGAHEQYF; cdr3_length: 15; d_call: TRBD2; clone_size: NA; v_call: TRBV6-2/TRBV6-3; j_call: TRBJ2-7
cdr3_nt: TGTGCCTGGAGTGTAACACAACAAGAGACCCAGTACTTC; cdr3_aa: CAWSVTQQETQYF; cdr3_length: 13; d_call: NA; clone_size: NA; v_call: TRBV30; j_call: TRBJ2-5
cdr3_nt: TGTGCCAGCAGCTTAGCCGGGAGGGCCTCCTACGAGCAGTACTTC; cdr3_aa: CASSLAGRASYEQYF; cdr3_length: 15; d_call: TRBD2; clone_size: NA; v_call: TRBV7-2; j_call: TRBJ2-7
cdr3_nt: TGTGCCAGCAGCTCTCCGGGACAGGGGTTGCCCCAGCATTTT; cdr3_aa: CASSSPGQGLPQHF; cdr3_length: 14; d_call: TRBD1; clone_size: NA; v_call: TRBV5-6; j_call: TRBJ1-5
cdr3_nt: TGTGCCAGCCCTAAGCAGGGACAGGGGGACACTGAAGCTTTCTTT; cdr3_aa: CASPKQGQGDTEAFF; cdr3_length: 15; d_call: TRBD1; clone_size: NA; v_call: TRBV28; j_call: TRBJ1-1
cdr3_nt: TGTGCCAGCACCCCGAGATGGGAGGAGACCCAGTACTTC; cdr3_aa: CASTPRWEETQYF; cdr3_length: 13; d_call: NA; clone_size: NA; v_call: TRBV2; j_call: TRBJ2-5
cdr3_nt: TGTGCCAGCAGCTCTAGCGCGCTACTGGATTACGAGCAGTACTTC; cdr3_aa: CASSSSALLDYEQYF; cdr3_length: 15; d_call: NA; clone_size: NA; v_call: TRBV5-5; j_call: TRBJ2-7
cdr3_nt: TGCGCCAGCGGGACTAGCGGGAGGTCAGATACGCAGTATTTT; cdr3_aa: CASGTSGRSDTQYF; cdr3_length: 14; d_call: TRBD2; clone_size: NA; v_call: TRBV10-2; j_call: TRBJ2-3
cdr3_nt: TGTGCCAGCTCACAAGAGGCCCCGGGACTAGCGGGCCCAGATACGCAGTATTTT; cdr3_aa: CASSQEAPGLAGPDTQYF; cdr3_length: 18; d_call: TRBD2; clone_size: NA; v_call: TRBV18; j_call: TRBJ2-3
cdr3_nt: TGTGCCAGCAGCTTAGCCGGTTTTGGATCGGGCGAGCAGTACTTC; cdr3_aa: CASSLAGFGSGEQYF; cdr3_length: 15; d_call: NA; clone_size: NA; v_call: TRBV7-8; j_call: TRBJ2-7
cdr3_nt: TGTGCCAGCAGCGTTTCCAGCGGGATAACTGAGCAGTTCTTC; cdr3_aa: CASSVSSGITEQFF; cdr3_length: 14; d_call: TRBD2; clone_size: NA; v_call: TRBV9; j_call: TRBJ2-1
cdr3_nt: TGTGCCAGCAGCAGAGAGCTGGAGGAGCAGTTCTTC; cdr3_aa: CASSRELEEQFF; cdr3_length: 12; d_call: NA; clone_size: NA; v_call: TRBV3-1/TRBV3-2; j_call: TRBJ2-1
cdr3_nt: TGTGCCAGCAGCTTAGCGGGTCCCCTAGGCACTGAAGCTTTCTTT; cdr3_aa: CASSLAGPLGTEAFF; cdr3_length: 15; d_call: NA; clone_size: NA; v_call: TRBV7-2; j_call: TRBJ1-1
cdr3_nt: TGTGCCAGGTACGGGATTCCTAATGAAAAACTGTTTTTT; cdr3_aa: CARYGIPNEKLFF; cdr3_length: 13; d_call: NA; clone_size: NA; v_call: TRBV19; j_call: TRBJ1-4
cdr3_nt: TGTGCCAGCAGCCCGTCACAGGGAATCCAAGAGACCCAGTACTTC; cdr3_aa: CASSPSQGIQETQYF; cdr3_length: 15; d_call: NA; clone_size: NA; v_call: TRBV5-4; j_call: TRBJ2-5
cdr3_nt: TGTGCCAGCAGTGAGGGACAGGGATGGTATGGCTACACCTTC; cdr3_aa: CASSEGQGWYGYTF; cdr3_length: 14; d_call: TRBD1; clone_size: once; v_call: TRBV6-1; j_call: TRBJ1-2
cdr3_nt: TGTGCCACCAGTGATTTGAGTTCTCGGAGCTACAATGAGCAGTTCTTC; cdr3_aa: CATSDLSSRSYNEQFF; cdr3_length: 16; d_call: NA; clone_size: NA; v_call: TRBV24-1; j_call: TRBJ2-1
cdr3_nt: TGTGCCAGCAGCTACACGCAGGGGGCCGGGGAGCTGTTTTTT; cdr3_aa: CASSYTQGAGELFF; cdr3_length: 14; d_call: TRBD1; clone_size: NA; v_call: TRBV5-6; j_call: TRBJ2-2
cdr3_nt: TGTGCCACTACGGAAGAAGGGGGTTACTATGGCTACACCTTC; cdr3_aa: CATTEEGGYYGYTF; cdr3_length: 14; d_call: NA; clone_size: NA; v_call: TRBV2; j_call: TRBJ1-2
cdr3_nt: TGTGCCAGCAGCCAAGCCAGGGGGAACACCATATATTTT; cdr3_aa: CASSQARGNTIYF; cdr3_length: 13; d_call: TRBD1; clone_size: NA; v_call: TRBV3-1/TRBV3-2; j_call: TRBJ1-3
cdr3_nt: TGCGCCAGCAGCTTGGCGGGGATGACTGAAGCTTTCTTT; cdr3_aa: CASSLAGMTEAFF; cdr3_length: 13; d_call: NA; clone_size: NA; v_call: TRBV5-1; j_call: TRBJ1-1
cdr3_nt: TGTGCCAGCTCATCATTTCAGGGGAACTCTGGAAACACCATATATTTT; cdr3_aa: CASSSFQGNSGNTIYF; cdr3_length: 16; d_call: NA; clone_size: few; v_call: TRBV18; j_call: TRBJ1-3
cdr3_nt: TGTGCCAGCAGCCTACTAGCGGCGGGAAATGAGCAGTTCTTC; cdr3_aa: CASSLLAAGNEQFF; cdr3_length: 14; d_call: TRBD2; clone_size: NA; v_call: TRBV9; j_call: TRBJ2-1
cdr3_nt: TGTGCCACCAGCAGCATGGGGGGCACTGAAGCTTTCTTT; cdr3_aa: CATSSMGGTEAFF; cdr3_length: 13; d_call: NA; clone_size: NA; v_call: TRBV15; j_call: TRBJ1-1